These 9 T cell receptor beta chains were all obtained from the same sample, sequenced in a study of technical replicates of blood from a few donors. TCRdb's copy holds only in-frame clones and misses some; the assay was immunoSEQ multiplex PCR. Among 15,000 to 20,000 clones listed, roughly 84% were seen once. Sequencing was performed on PBMCs. The receptor set was obtained from a human donor in good health.

The chain is built from TRBV27 and TRBJ2-7; D gene uncertain. Looked up from germline, CDR1 is MNHEY and CDR2 is SMNVEV (reference sequence). The CDR3 spans 14 residues. V dropped 6 bases and J dropped 4 bases, with 16 bases sitting between them. The CDR3 sequence: CASSPIGLRYEQYF. The CDR3 DNA reads TGTGCCAGCAGCCCAATTGGGCTCCGGTACGAGCAGTACTTC.

The genes are TRBV14 and TRBJ2-5, with 9 bases lining up with TRBD2. CDR1 SGHDN and CDR2 FVKESK come from the germline V gene. The ends lost 2 bases at V and 5 bases at J; junction bases unmatched: 12. The CDR3 spans 17 residues. Written as DNA, the CDR3 is TGTGCCAGCAGCCAAAAAGGTGTTAGCGGGAGTGTGGAGACCCAGTACTTC. This encodes CASSQKGVSGSVETQYF.

This chain joins TRBV9 and TRBJ2-7; 8 nucleotides agree with TRBD1. Germline V gene sequence: CDR1 SGDLS, CDR2 YYNGEE. The CDR3 length is 16 residues. Trimming took 3 bases from V and 5 from J; bases not matched to a gene: 13. Here the CDR3 reads CASSAQGAGGGDEQYF. The CDR3 nucleotides are TGTGCCAGCAGCGCCCAGGGGGCAGGGGGAGGAGACGAGCAGTACTTC.

The chain carries TRBV21-1 and TRBJ2-1; the table's D call, TRBD2, was not checked against the DNA. TRBV21-1 is a known pseudogene. This CDR3 contains 13 residues. The CDR3 DNA reads as TGTGCCAGCTTCGGAGATAGAGACAATGAGCAGTTCTTC. It yields the protein CASFGDRDNEQFF.

The chain uses TRBV6-6 and TRBJ2-5, with unresolved D. V was shortened by 2 bases and J by 1 base, with 11 bases between the two germline ends. There are 15 residues in the CDR3. CDR1 is MNHNY, CDR2 SVGAGI, per germline (reference sequence). The CDR3 is CASSYLRRSQETQYF. The CDR3 DNA follows: TGTGCCAGCAGTTACCTCCGTCGGTCCCAAGAGACCCAGTACTTC.

In its sample, this clone was seen once. This chain joins TRBV6-5 and TRBJ2-7, with 7 bases aligning to TRBD1. The germline gives CDR1 MNHEY, CDR2 SVGAGI. The CDR3 is made up of 14 amino acids. The trim removed 2 bases at V and 3 bases at J, leaving 4 bases unmatched. CDR3 in DNA: TGTGCCAGCAGTTACGGCGGACAGGACTACGAGCAGTACTTC. It yields the protein CASSYGGQDYEQYF.

The chain is built from TRBV6-5 and TRBJ1-4; 8 bases agree with TRBD1. V gave up 5 bases and J gave up 6 bases; unmatched junction bases: 5. The CDR3 has 14 residues. Germline V gene lookup returns CDR1 MNHEY and CDR2 SVGAGI. The CDR3 sequence: CASSTGGSDEKLFF. DNA for the CDR3: TGTGCCAGCAGTACAGGGGGTAGCGATGAAAAACTGTTTTTT.

The V call is TRBV27, the J call TRBJ2-1, with no clear D. Trimming removed 5 bases from V and 8 bases from J, with 10 bases in between. This CDR3 contains 12 residues. Germline CDR1 MNHEY, CDR2 SMNVEV (reference sequence). This chain's CDR3 is CASSQYGDEQFF. The CDR3 DNA follows: TGTGCCAGCAGTCAGTACGGAGATGAGCAGTTCTTC.

This clone has just one count. The rearrangement links TRBV30 to TRBJ2-1, with 11 bases identical to TRBD2. The CDR3 is 16 residues long. Trimming cost V 0 bases and J 5 bases; bases outside gene matches: 6. Germline-derived CDR1 and CDR2 are GTSNPN and SVGIG (reference sequence). The DNA for the CDR3 is TGTGCCTGGAGTGTTTGGGGGACTAGCGGAAACAATGAGCAGTTCTTC. Residues: CAWSVWGTSGNNEQFF.